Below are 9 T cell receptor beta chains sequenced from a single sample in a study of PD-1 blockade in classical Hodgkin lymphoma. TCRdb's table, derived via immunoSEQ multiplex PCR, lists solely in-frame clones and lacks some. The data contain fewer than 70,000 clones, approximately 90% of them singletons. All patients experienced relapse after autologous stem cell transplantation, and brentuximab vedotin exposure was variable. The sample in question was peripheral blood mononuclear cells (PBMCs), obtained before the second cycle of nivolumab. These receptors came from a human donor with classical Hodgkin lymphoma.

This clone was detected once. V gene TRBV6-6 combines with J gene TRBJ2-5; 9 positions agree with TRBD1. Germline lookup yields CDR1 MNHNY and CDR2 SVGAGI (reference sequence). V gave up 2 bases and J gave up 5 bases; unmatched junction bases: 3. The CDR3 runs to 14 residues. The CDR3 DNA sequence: TGTGCCAGCAGTTACGGACAGGGGCGGGAGACCCAGTACTTC. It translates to CASSYGQGRETQYF.

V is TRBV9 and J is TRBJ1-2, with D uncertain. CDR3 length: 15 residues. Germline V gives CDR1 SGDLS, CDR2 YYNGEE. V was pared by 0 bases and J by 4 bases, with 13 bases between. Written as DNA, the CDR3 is TGTGCCAGCAGCGTAGGAGTAAGGGTGGGCTATGGCTACACCTTC. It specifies CASSVGVRVGYGYTF.

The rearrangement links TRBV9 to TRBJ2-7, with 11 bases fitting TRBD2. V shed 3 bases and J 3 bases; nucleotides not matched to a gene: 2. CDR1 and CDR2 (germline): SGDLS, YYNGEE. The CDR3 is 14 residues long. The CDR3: CASSGGTSGYEQYF. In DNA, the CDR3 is TGTGCCAGCAGCGGTGGGACTAGCGGCTACGAGCAGTACTTC.

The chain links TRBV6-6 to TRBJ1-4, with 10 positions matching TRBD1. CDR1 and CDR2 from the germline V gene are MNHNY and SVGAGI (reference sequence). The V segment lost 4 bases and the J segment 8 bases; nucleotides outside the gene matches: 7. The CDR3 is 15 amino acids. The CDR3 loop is CASSFPGQGNEKLFF. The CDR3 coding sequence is TGTGCCAGCAGTTTCCCGGGACAGGGGAACGAAAAACTGTTTTTT.

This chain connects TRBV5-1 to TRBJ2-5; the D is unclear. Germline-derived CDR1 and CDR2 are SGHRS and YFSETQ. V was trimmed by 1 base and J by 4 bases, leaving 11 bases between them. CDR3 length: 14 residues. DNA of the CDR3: TGCGCCAGCAGCTTGTCTGGGGATAGAGAGACCCAGTACTTC. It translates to CASSLSGDRETQYF.

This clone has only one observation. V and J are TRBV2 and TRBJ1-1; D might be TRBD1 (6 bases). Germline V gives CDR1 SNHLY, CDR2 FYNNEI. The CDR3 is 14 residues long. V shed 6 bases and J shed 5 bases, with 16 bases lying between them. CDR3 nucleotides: TGTGCCAGCAGCTCGGGGGCACTCGGAACTGAAGCTTTCTTT. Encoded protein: CASSSGALGTEAFF.

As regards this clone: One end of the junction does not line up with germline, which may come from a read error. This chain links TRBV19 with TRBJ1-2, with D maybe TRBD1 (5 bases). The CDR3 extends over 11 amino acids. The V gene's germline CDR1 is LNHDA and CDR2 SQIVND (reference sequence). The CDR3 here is CASSAGLSNSF. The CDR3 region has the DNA TGTGCCAGTAGTGCGGGACTTTCGAACTCCTTC. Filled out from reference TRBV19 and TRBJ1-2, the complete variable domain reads DGGITQSPKYLFRKEGQNVTLSCEQNLNHDAMYWYRQDPGQGLRLIYYSQIVNDFQKGDIAEGYSVSREKKESFPLTVTSAQKNPTAFYLCASSAGLSNSFGSGTRLTVV.

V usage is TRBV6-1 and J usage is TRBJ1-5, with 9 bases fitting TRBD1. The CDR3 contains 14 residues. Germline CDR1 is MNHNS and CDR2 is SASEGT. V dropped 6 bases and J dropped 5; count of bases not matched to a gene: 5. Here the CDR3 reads CASSRQGGDQPQHF. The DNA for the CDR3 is TGTGCCAGCAGCAGACAGGGGGGGGATCAGCCCCAGCATTTT.

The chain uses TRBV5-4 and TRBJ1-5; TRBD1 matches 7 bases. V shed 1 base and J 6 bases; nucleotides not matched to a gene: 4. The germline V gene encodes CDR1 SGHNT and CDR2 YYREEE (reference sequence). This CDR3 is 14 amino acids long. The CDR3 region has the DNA TGTGCCAGCAGCTTGATACCAGGGGGTCAGCCCCAGCATTTT. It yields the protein CASSLIPGGQPQHF.